Listed below are T cell receptor beta chains from one sample, sequenced in a study of naive and memory T cell subsets. MiXCR was run by TCRdb on the UMI-ligation and nested PCR reads, yielding one entry per CDR3 protein. The table lists roughly 92,000 distinct CDR3 sequences, over 9% of them singletons. Sequenced sample: naive CD4+ T cells from blood. The receptor source for this set is a human donor in good health. CDR3s include the opening cysteine and the closing phenylalanine or tryptophan. D genes are given only for firm matches. Size values are once, few and many counts, or a class for expanded clones, and some rows have none.

size	D	J	V	CDR3	DNA
many	TRBD1	TRBJ1-6	TRBV12-3/TRBV12-4	CASRPRGPNSPLHF	TGTGCCAGCAGACCCAGGGGGCCCAATTCACCCCTCCACTTT
-	-	TRBJ1-2	TRBV28	CASSSPPRRTGYGYTF	TGTGCCAGCAGTTCCCCCCCCCGACGGACTGGCTATGGCTACACCTTC
few	-	TRBJ1-2	TRBV12-3/TRBV12-4	CASSLGASPTF	TGTGCCAGCAGTTTAGGTGCTTCCCCTACCTTC
-	TRBD2	TRBJ2-7	TRBV11-3	CASSLVSGSYEQYF	TGTGCCAGCAGCTTAGTTAGCGGGAGCTACGAGCAGTACTTC
-	-	TRBJ1-2	TRBV6-6	CASTLRGDYGYTF	TGTGCCAGCACACTTCGGGGGGACTATGGCTACACCTTC
-	-	TRBJ1-4	TRBV21-1	CASSNRSHEALSEKLFF	TGTGCCAGCAGCAATCGGAGCCACGAGGCTCTCAGTGAAAAACTGTTTTTT
-	TRBD2	TRBJ2-7	TRBV2	CASSVAGVGEQYF	TGTGCCAGCAGTGTAGCGGGAGTGGGCGAGCAGTACTTC
-	-	TRBJ2-7	TRBV7-2	CASSEIGRPPIEQYF	TGTGCCAGCAGCGAGATAGGGAGGCCACCGATCGAGCAGTACTTC
few	-	TRBJ2-3	TRBV29-1	CSVQTTTMGTQYF	TGCAGCGTTCAAACAACCACGATGGGTACGCAGTATTTT
-	-	TRBJ1-2	TRBV15	CATSGTERTYTF	TGTGCCACCAGCGGGACTGAGCGGACCTACACCTTC
-	TRBD2	TRBJ2-2	TRBV30	CASSIGGGNTGELFF	TGTGCCTCAAGTATCGGCGGGGGAAACACCGGGGAGCTGTTTTTT
few	-	TRBJ1-1	TRBV7-2	CASSPTPVNTEAFF	TGTGCCAGCAGCCCCACGCCGGTGAACACTGAAGCTTTCTTT
-	-	TRBJ1-1	TRBV12-5	CASGLVLGGVWTEAFF	TGTGCTAGTGGTTTGGTATTGGGGGGCGTTTGGACTGAAGCTTTCTTT
once	-	TRBJ1-1	TRBV4-3	CASSQDQDLLGAGAEAFF	TGCGCCAGCAGCCAAGATCAAGATCTTTTGGGGGCCGGAGCTGAAGCTTTCTTT
-	-	TRBJ2-6	TRBV19	CASSIDGERANVLTF	TGTGCCAGTAGTATTGACGGAGAAAGGGCCAACGTCCTGACTTTC
-	-	TRBJ1-5	TRBV6-2/TRBV6-3	CASSYTTSTKNQPQHF	TGTGCCAGCAGTTACACGACAAGTACAAAGAATCAGCCCCAGCATTTT
-	-	TRBJ1-6	TRBV25-1	CASKAGEISPLHF	TGTGCCAGCAAGGCAGGGGAGATTTCACCCCTCCACTTT
many	-	TRBJ2-1	TRBV3-1	CASSQDILLLEQFF	TGTGCCAGCAGCCAAGATATCCTTCTACTGGAGCAGTTCTTC
-	TRBD2	TRBJ2-3	TRBV12-3/TRBV12-4	CASSFVAGVTDTQYF	TGTGCCAGCAGTTTTGTAGCGGGTGTTACCGATACGCAGTATTTT
few	-	TRBJ1-5	TRBV19	CASCSVFGNQPQHF	TGTGCCAGTTGTTCGGTTTTTGGCAATCAGCCCCAGCATTTT
few	-	TRBJ2-6	TRBV12-3/TRBV12-4	CASRPLGSGASGANVLTF	TGTGCCAGCAGACCACTTGGGTCCGGGGCCTCTGGGGCCAACGTCCTGACTTTC
-	-	TRBJ2-7	TRBV11-1	CASSSGSALSGYEQYF	TGTGCCAGCAGCTCAGGGTCGGCCCTGAGTGGTTACGAGCAGTACTTC
few	-	TRBJ1-1	TRBV4-3	CASSQSEQGSNTEAFF	TGCGCCAGCAGCCAATCGGAGCAGGGTTCGAACACTGAAGCTTTCTTT
many	-	TRBJ2-5	TRBV10-3	CAISVNGETQYF	TGTGCCATCAGTGTTAATGGGGAGACCCAGTACTTC
few	TRBD1	TRBJ2-1	TRBV11-3	CASTHGRTGSNEQFF	TGTGCCAGCACCCATGGGAGGACAGGGAGCAATGAGCAGTTCTTC
many	-	TRBJ2-5	TRBV5-1	CASIEPPQETQYF	TGCGCCAGCATCGAACCCCCTCAAGAGACCCAGTACTTC
-	-	TRBJ2-2	TRBV12-3/TRBV12-4	CASSGTNSGELFF	TGTGCCAGCAGTGGGACAAACTCAGGGGAGCTGTTTTTT
few	-	TRBJ2-3	TRBV7-3	CASSLGRERVDTQYF	TGTGCCAGCAGCTTAGGCCGGGAGCGGGTAGATACGCAGTATTTT
once	-	TRBJ2-6	TRBV25-1	CDTGLAGANVLTF	TGTGACACGGGGCTGGCTGGGGCCAACGTCCTGACTTTC
few	-	TRBJ2-4	TRBV28	CASSLVSVRLAKNIQYF	TGTGCCAGCAGTTTAGTCTCGGTTAGACTAGCCAAAAACATTCAGTACTTC
few	-	TRBJ1-5	TRBV6-6	CASSQPSDSNQPQHF	TGTGCCAGCAGTCAGCCGTCAGATAGCAATCAGCCCCAGCATTTT
-	TRBD1	TRBJ1-5	TRBV30	CAYHLGQDRNQPQHF	TGTGCCTACCACCTTGGACAGGACCGAAATCAGCCCCAGCATTTT
few	-	TRBJ1-1	TRBV20-1	CSLTGTKNTEAFF	TGCAGTTTAACCGGGACAAAGAACACTGAAGCTTTCTTT
many	-	TRBJ1-1	TRBV19	CASSTKTSTYLF	TGTGCCAGTAGTACAAAGACGTCCACCTACCTCTTT
-	TRBD1	TRBJ2-1	TRBV30	CAWSRGTGAYNEQFF	TGTGCCTGGAGCAGAGGTACAGGGGCCTACAATGAGCAGTTCTTC
-	-	TRBJ2-2	TRBV5-1	CASTRIWKGSNTGELFF	TGCGCCAGCACCCGTATCTGGAAGGGGTCGAACACCGGGGAGCTGTTTTTT
-	-	TRBJ1-1	TRBV27	CASSLTQGMPAFF	TGTGCCAGCAGTTTAACACAGGGAATGCCAGCTTTCTTT
many	TRBD1	TRBJ2-7	TRBV7-2	CASRPLDRDGQQYF	TGTGCCAGCAGACCCCTCGACAGGGATGGGCAGCAGTACTTC
-	-	TRBJ2-6	TRBV29-1	CSVGGSSGANVLTF	TGCAGCGTGGGTGGGAGCTCTGGGGCCAACGTCCTGACTTTC
many	-	TRBJ2-1	TRBV12-3/TRBV12-4	CASSPPAAVPRQFF	TGTGCCAGCAGTCCACCGGCAGCGGTCCCACGGCAGTTCTTC
few	TRBD2	TRBJ2-7	TRBV12-3/TRBV12-4	CASSLTSGRWYEQYF	TGTGCCAGCAGCCTGACTAGCGGGAGGTGGTACGAGCAGTACTTC
-	-	TRBJ2-4	TRBV29-1	CSVEPLLAKNIQYF	TGCAGCGTTGAACCCTTACTAGCCAAAAACATTCAGTACTTC
few	-	TRBJ1-2	TRBV7-9	CASSLGQGTNYGYTF	TGTGCCAGCAGCTTAGGTCAGGGAACCAACTATGGCTACACCTTC
many	TRBD2	TRBJ2-3	TRBV24-1	CATSVAGKTDTQYF	TGTGCCACCAGTGTAGCGGGGAAAACAGATACGCAGTATTTT
few	-	TRBJ2-2	TRBV7-9	CASSLARFRETTGELFF	TGTGCCAGCAGCTTAGCGCGATTTAGGGAAACCACCGGGGAGCTGTTTTTT
many	TRBD2	TRBJ2-1	TRBV28	CASRSGGEYNEQFF	TGTGCCAGCAGGAGCGGGGGGGAGTACAATGAGCAGTTCTTC
few	TRBD1	TRBJ1-6	TRBV18	CASSQQGADNSPLHF	TGTGCCAGCTCACAGCAGGGGGCCGATAATTCACCCCTCCACTTT
many	-	TRBJ2-1	TRBV6-2/TRBV6-3	CASSTGTVLSEQFF	TGTGCCAGCAGTACCGGGACGGTTTTGAGTGAGCAGTTCTTC
-	-	TRBJ2-2	TRBV25-1	CASRETGELFF	TGTGCCAGCAGGGAGACCGGGGAGCTGTTTTTT
few	TRBD2	TRBJ2-3	TRBV6-5	CASSPSPTSRISTDTQYF	TGTGCCAGCAGTCCCTCCCCGACTAGCAGGATAAGCACAGATACGCAGTATTTT